These 25 T cell receptor beta chains were sequenced from one sample in a study of CXCR3-negative and CXCR3-positive naive CD8 T cells. Carrying UMI labels, the TRB cDNA libraries were prepared through 5' RACE. TCRdb re-called the 5' RACE reads, yielding one record per CDR3 amino acid sequence without DNA. The ten top clones account for about 1%, within a sample of about 8,000 distinct CDR3 sequences. Sequenced sample: naive CXCR3- CD8+ T cells from blood. Subset described: CD45RO-CCR7+CD27+CD95- naive CD8+ T cells lacking CXCR3 (TNR3-). The receptors originated from a human donor in good health. Some clones in this sample may be carry-over from other donors' samples.

This clonotype is labeled medium-sized based on frequency. CDR3 residues: CASSDGSGTEAFF. The V call is TRBV7-2, the J call TRBJ1-1. Germline assignment: CDR1 SGHTA and CDR2 FQGNSA. This CDR3 is built from 13 residues.

The J gene is TRBJ2-2, the V gene TRBV12-3 or TRBV12-4; TCRdb calls TRBD1, which cannot be checked without DNA. This CDR3 is built from 17 residues. The CDR3 sequence is CASSDHRWGAGNGELFF.

Considering frequency, this clonotype is medium-sized. The CDR3 protein is CASSLGTNTDTQYF. The chain has TRBV27 and TRBJ2-3; TCRdb's D gene call, TRBD1, goes unchecked for lack of DNA. The CDR3 consists of 14 residues. Germline lookup yields CDR1 MNHEY and CDR2 SMNVEV (reference sequence).

This chain uses TRBV29-1 with TRBJ1-2; without DNA, the TCRdb call of TRBD1 cannot be checked. This CDR3 region has 13 residues. Germline CDR1 SQVTM, CDR2 ANQGSEA. The CDR3 sequence is CSVDPGEHYGYTF.

The chain couples TRBV29-1 to TRBJ2-1. The germline CDR1 and CDR2 sequences are SQVTM and ANQGSEA. The CDR3 has 12 residues. The CDR3 here is CSVVGIYNEQFF.

This clonotype is called medium-sized based on its frequency. V is TRBV11-2 and J is TRBJ2-1; TCRdb designates TRBD1, a call that cannot be tested without DNA. Germline V gene data show CDR1 as SGHAT and CDR2 as FQNNGV. There are 16 residues in the CDR3. The CDR3 spells CASSLAARGWYNEQFF.

This clonotype counts as medium-sized by frequency. This chain links TRBV29-1 with TRBJ1-1; the D gene TCRdb calls, TRBD1, cannot be checked with no DNA. Germline V lookup: CDR1 SQVTM, CDR2 ANQGSEA. This CDR3 comprises 14 residues. The CDR3 sequence is CSVEEGVGNTEAFF.

This clonotype is medium-sized by frequency. The chain links TRBV7-9 to TRBJ1-1. The germline gives CDR1 SEHNR, CDR2 FQNEAQ (reference sequence). The CDR3 extends over 12 amino acids. The CDR3 region is CASSLELTEAFF.

Its frequency marks this clonotype as medium-sized. The J gene is TRBJ1-1, the V gene TRBV7-8; TCRdb outputs TRBD1, but without DNA this stays unchecked. Germline-derived CDR1 and CDR2 are SGHVS and FQNEAQ. The CDR3 is made up of 14 amino acids. CDR3 in amino acids: CASSPGTGSSEAFF. The full variable domain, rest sourced from reference TRBV7-8 and TRBJ1-1, is GAGVSQSPRYKVAKRGQDVALRCDPISGHVSLFWYQQALGQGPEFLTYFQNEAQLDKSGLPSDRFFAERPEGSVSTLKIQRTQQEDSAVYLCASSPGTGSSEAFFGQGTRLTVV.

The V gene is TRBV7-4, the J gene TRBJ2-7; TCRdb's assignment of TRBD1 cannot be checked, as there is no DNA. The CDR3 sequence is 13 residues long. CDR1 and CDR2 (germline): SGHVT, SQSDAQ. The CDR3 is CASSLATGHKQYF.

The V gene is TRBV19, the J gene TRBJ1-1; TCRdb's D call of TRBD1 is untestable without DNA. CDR3 length: 15 amino acids. Germline loops: CDR1 LNHDA, CDR2 SQIVND (reference sequence). The CDR3 protein is CASSIAPGANTEAFF.

The chain joins TRBV6-2 or TRBV6-3 to TRBJ1-5. This CDR3 has 14 residues. Germline V lookup: CDR1 MNHEY, CDR2 SVGEGT. The CDR3 reads CATQGLGSNQPQHF.

According to its frequency, this clonotype is medium-sized (0.01 to 0.1%). CDR3: CASSLSPSGSFYEQFF. This chain connects TRBV5-1 to TRBJ2-1; TCRdb names TRBD2, which stays unverified in the absence of DNA. Germline CDR1 and CDR2: SGHRS and YFSETQ. The CDR3 extends over 16 amino acids.

This clonotype registers medium-sized by frequency. J is TRBJ1-2 and V is TRBV29-1; TCRdb's assignment of TRBD1 cannot be checked, as there is no DNA. This CDR3 has 12 residues. From germline, CDR1 is SQVTM and CDR2 ANQGSEA. The CDR3 region is CSVEEQGEGYTF.

This clonotype registers medium-sized by frequency. The chain employs TRBV4-2 and TRBJ1-2. CDR3 length equals 14 residues. Germline-derived CDR1 and CDR2 are LGHNA and YNFKEQ. CDR3: CASSQEGPNYGYTF.

This clonotype is identified as medium-sized (0.01 to 0.1%) from frequency. The chain recombines TRBV5-5 with TRBJ2-6; TCRdb's D call, TRBD1, is unchecked because there is no DNA. The CDR3 spans 17 residues. CDR1 is SGHKS, CDR2 YYEKEE, per germline (reference sequence). The CDR3 loop reads CASSPGTVDSGANVLTF.

Judged by frequency, this clonotype is medium-sized. The V gene is TRBV29-1, the J gene TRBJ2-3; lacking DNA, the TRBD2 call made by TCRdb goes unchecked. The CDR3 contains 16 residues. Germline CDR1 and CDR2: SQVTM and ANQGSEA. CDR3 protein: CSATAHLLSSTDTQYF.

The V and J genes are TRBV4-1 and TRBJ2-7; the D call of TRBD2 rests on TCRdb alone, since no DNA is present to check it. Germline lookup yields CDR1 MGHRA and CDR2 YSYEKL. The CDR3 loop spans 15 amino acids. This CDR3 reads CASSQGTSGIYEQYF.

This clonotype is medium-sized (0.01 to 0.1%) by frequency. V usage is TRBV7-6 and J usage is TRBJ2-3; without DNA, the TCRdb call of TRBD1 cannot be checked. The CDR3 contains 14 residues. Germline V gene lookup returns CDR1 SGHVS and CDR2 FNYEAQ. This chain's CDR3 is CASSLTGVTDTQYF.

In terms of frequency, this clonotype is medium-sized. The V call is TRBV21-1, the J call TRBJ1-5; the TCRdb call, TRBD1, lacks DNA for checking. TRBV21-1 is noted as a pseudogene. CDR3 length: 17 amino acids. This CDR3 reads CASSYPQGEAGIQPQHF.

The chain is built from TRBV19 and TRBJ2-1; TCRdb's D call of TRBD1 is untestable without DNA. Germline loops: CDR1 LNHDA, CDR2 SQIVND (reference sequence). CDR3 length equals 16 residues. CDR3 sequence: CASSTRASGPNNEQFF.

V gene TRBV28 combines with J gene TRBJ2-5; no DNA is available, so the TRBD1 call from TCRdb remains unchecked. The CDR3 is made up of 13 amino acids. Germline CDR1 MDHEN, CDR2 SYDVKM. The CDR3 region is CASTIREQETQYF.

This chain links TRBV21-1 with TRBJ2-3. TRBV21-1 is classified as a pseudogene. This CDR3 spans 11 amino acids. This CDR3 reads CASPGTDTQYF.

The chain joins TRBV4-3 to TRBJ1-5. Germline assignment: CDR1 LGHNA and CDR2 YSLEER. CDR3 length: 13 amino acids. CDR3 protein: CASSQDGDQPQHF.

This clonotype is deemed medium-sized by its frequency. The rearrangement uses TRBV20-1 and TRBJ2-1; TCRdb indicates TRBD2, and absent DNA this call remains unverified. Germline values: CDR1 DFQATT, CDR2 SNEGSKA (reference sequence). This CDR3 has 18 residues. The CDR3 loop reads CSARDLAGVPLSYNEQFF.